This T cell receptor beta chain is drawn from a study of CD8 T cells in ankylosing spondylitis. Concerning this clonotype: Its target is not known.

Trimming took 2 bases from V and 5 from J, leaving 9 bases between them. Per the germline V gene, CDR1 is SNHLY and CDR2 is FYNNEI. This CDR3 contains 13 residues. TCRdb analysed the 5' RACE reads with MiXCR anew, one entry per CDR3 protein. The sample has 150,000 or so distinct CDR3 sequences; around a third are singletons. Study observations and caveats: Ankylosing spondylitis blood seemed to carry a telltale TCR beta motif made of about 8 highly homologous variants.

V and J are TRBV2 and TRBJ1-2; D gene ambiguous. The sample was synovial fluid, either unsorted or a sorted T cell fraction (not recorded which). The origin of this receptor is a male donor with ankylosing spondylitis. CDR3 residues: CASSESLRYGYTF. In nucleotides, the CDR3 is TGTGCCAGCAGTGAATCATTGCGTTATGGCTACACCTTC.